Reported below is one T cell receptor beta chain. Original processing methods: Amplification from reference gene primers served as the basis for estimated nucleated cell counts. Data came from immunoSEQ multiplex PCR; TCRdb stores just in-frame clones and leaves some out. The V and J calls and clone size come from that table; D and trimming were worked out from the DNA. In the table there are 200,000 to 250,000 clones, approximately 85% of which are singletons. The data belong to a study of blood T cell repertoires in COVID-19. Whole-study context: Specimens from acute and convalescent COVID-19 originated in the United States, Italy and Spain. PBMCs, B-cell-depleted T cells, or T cells provided the cDNA or gDNA that made up the material.

CDR3 length: 13 residues. The germline CDR1 and CDR2 sequences are MNHEY and SVGAGI. The ends lost 6 bases at V and 6 bases at J; junction bases unmatched: 7. The specimen was peripheral blood. This TCR derives from a man aged 35-49 years with acute or convalescent COVID-19. J is TRBJ1-2 and V is TRBV6-5; 7 bases map to TRBD1. CDR3 in DNA: TGTGCCAGCAGAGAGACAGGGAGTGATGGCTACACCTTC. Encoded protein: CASRETGSDGYTF.